One sample yielded the 12 T cell receptor beta chains listed below, sequenced in a study of graft-versus-host responses after intestinal transplantation. Their antigens are not known. Method: immunoSEQ multiplex PCR; TCRdb's copy keeps in-frame clones and lacks some. Among about 81,000 clones listed, about 91% were seen once. The sample in question was unstimulated CD4+ T cells sorted from spleen or lymph node cells, obtained before transplant. These receptors came from a human donor who was the organ donor for an intestinal transplant.

V and J are TRBV5-1 and TRBJ1-1; 10 bases align to TRBD1. V lost 2 bases and J lost 5; bases outside the gene matches: 12. This CDR3 region has 17 residues. CDR1 is SGHRS and CDR2 is YFSETQ in the germline V gene. The CDR3 loop reads CASSLGQGGGIHTEAFF. The DNA of the CDR3 is TGCGCCAGCAGCTTAGGACAGGGGGGCGGAATTCATACTGAAGCTTTCTTT.

This rearrangement joins TRBV18 to TRBJ1-1, with D uncertain. This CDR3 spans 13 amino acids. Trimming removed 4 bases at V and 5 bases at J, with 11 bases between. Germline V gene sequence: CDR1 KGHSH, CDR2 LQKENI. The CDR3 DNA sequence: TGTGCCAGCTCACGTGGAGCTAATACTGAAGCTTTCTTT. Amino acid sequence: CASSRGANTEAFF.

V gene TRBV13 combines with J gene TRBJ2-7, with 15 bases lining up with TRBD2. The CDR3 extends over 19 amino acids. The germline gives CDR1 PRHDT, CDR2 FYEKMQ (reference sequence). With V trimmed by 4 bases and J by 3 bases, 13 bases remained unmatched. CDR3 sequence: CASSSRTSGRENRRYEQYF. CDR3 bases: TGTGCCAGCAGCTCTCGGACTAGCGGGAGGGAAAACCGTCGCTACGAGCAGTACTTC. Full variable domain (remainder filled in from reference TRBV13 and TRBJ2-7): AAGVIQSPRHLIKEKRETATLKCYPIPRHDTVYWYQQGPGQDPQFLISFYEKMQSDKGSIPDRFSAQQFSDYHSELNMSSLELGDSALYFCASSSRTSGRENRRYEQYFGPGTRLTVT.

This clone was counted once. The chain uses TRBV11-2 and TRBJ1-6; weak D call: TRBD1 (6 bases). Germline CDR1 reads SGHAT; CDR2 reads FQNNGV. The CDR3 loop spans 16 amino acids. Trimming pared 5 bases from V and 11 bases from J, leaving 22 bases between. CDR3 amino acids: CASSPITGRRGPPLHF. The CDR3 coding sequence is TGTGCCAGCAGCCCTATCACAGGTCGCAGGGGTCCACCCCTCCACTTT. The entire variable domain, with the rest obtained from reference TRBV11-2 and TRBJ1-6, is as follows: EAGVAQSPRYKIIEKRQSVAFWCNPISGHATLYWYQQILGQGPKLLIQFQNNGVVDDSQLPKDRFSAERLKGVDSTLKIQPAKLEDSAVYLCASSPITGRRGPPLHFGNGTRLTVT.

V gene TRBV5-1 combines with J gene TRBJ1-6, with a possible D match to TRBD1 (5 bases). V was cut by 5 bases and J by 9 bases, with 9 bases left in between. The CDR3 is made up of 12 amino acids. Germline V gene lookup returns CDR1 SGHRS and CDR2 YFSETQ. The CDR3 nucleotides read TGCGCCAGCAGTTTTCAGGGTTCACCCCTCCACTTT. This encodes CASSFQGSPLHF.

The rearrangement links TRBV11-3 to TRBJ1-5; D remains ambiguous. The germline V gene encodes CDR1 SGHNT and CDR2 YENEEA. The CDR3 contains 13 residues. The V end was cut by 3 bases, the J end by 1 base, with 4 bases between. The CDR3 sequence is CASSLGSNQPQHF. CDR3 in DNA: TGTGCCAGCAGCTTGGGCAGCAATCAGCCCCAGCATTTT.

V gene TRBV28 combines with J gene TRBJ2-7, with 14 bases lining up with TRBD2. The CDR3 totals 14 residues. Germline V gene data show CDR1 as MDHEN and CDR2 as SYDVKM. V gave up 6 bases and J gave up 9 bases; unmatched junction bases: 7. The chain's CDR3 is CASSTGLAGAGQYF. CDR3 DNA: TGTGCCAGCAGCACGGGACTAGCGGGAGCAGGGCAGTACTTC.

The CDR3 nucleotides are TGTGCCAGCAGCTTGGCCAGGGTGGCAGGGGCCGGAATTAACTATGGCTACACCTTC. Translated, it gives CASSLARVAGAGINYGYTF. V is TRBV5-5 and J is TRBJ1-2; tentatively, D is TRBD1 (6 bases). V was clipped by 0 bases and J by 1 base, with 22 bases between them. Germline CDR1 SGHKS, CDR2 YYEKEE (reference sequence). There are 19 residues in the CDR3.

The chain carries TRBV15 and TRBJ2-7; TRBD2 matches at 7 bases. There are 15 residues in the CDR3. Germline CDR1 LNHNV, CDR2 YYDKDF (reference sequence). J gave up 0 bases and V 3 bases, and 5 bases lay outside the gene matches. The CDR3 here is CATSRFSGPSYEQYF. CDR3 DNA: TGTGCCACCAGCAGGTTTAGCGGGCCCTCCTACGAGCAGTACTTC.

The J gene is TRBJ1-4, the V gene TRBV6-1, with 8 bases matching TRBD1. The V gene end was trimmed by 8 bases and the J gene end by 8 bases; junction bases not matched to a gene: 7. There are 13 residues in the CDR3. The V gene's germline CDR1 is MNHNS and CDR2 SASEGT. In nucleotides, the CDR3 is TGTGCCAGCGGGAGGACAGGGCAGGAAAAACTGTTTTTT. Protein sequence: CASGRTGQEKLFF.

The chain carries TRBV27 and TRBJ2-7; the match to TRBD2 covers 9 bases. V trimming: 4 bases; J trimming: 2 bases; junction bases outside the gene matches: 6. Germline V gene sequence: CDR1 MNHEY, CDR2 SMNVEV (reference sequence). The CDR3 loop spans 15 amino acids. In DNA, the CDR3 is TGTGCCAGCAGTTATGCGGGGGGGGGTCCCTACGAGCAGTACTTC. Translating it yields CASSYAGGGPYEQYF.

The chain is built from TRBV18 and TRBJ1-5; 8 bases are shared with TRBD1. Germline CDR1 reads KGHSH; CDR2 reads LQKENI. V shed 3 bases and J 5 bases; nucleotides not matched to a gene: 9. The CDR3 totals 16 residues. Here the CDR3 DNA reads TGTGCCAGCTCACCGACGGACAGGGCCCTACATCAGCCCCAGCATTTT. This translates into CASSPTDRALHQPQHF.